This T cell receptor (beta chain) was profiled in a study of blood T cell repertoires in COVID-19 (dated by TCRdb to the early 2020s). Study-wide context: The collaborator samples originated in the United States, Italy and Spain and spanned the acute and convalescent phases of COVID-19. The material from the prospective study consisted of cDNA or gDNA derived from T cells, B-cell-depleted T cells, or PBMCs. Deeply sampled blood TCRbeta repertoires from subjects exposed to, actively infected with, or recovered from COVID-19 were included in the dataset. The repertoires were made available in a free public database intended to serve as a resource for research on the immune response to SARS-CoV-2. Samples were obtained from the ongoing ImmuneRACE study (first 160 participants) and from roughly 1,300 subjects provided by 6 global collaborators. Nearly every sample came with metadata listing a de-identified subject ID, COVID-19 status, age in years and sex. HLA class I and class II types, where available, came from metadata supplied by the sample provider rather than from assay-based typing. What the authors observed across the whole study: The quantity of clinical and demographic metadata differed by source and by participant and was supplied without curation.

A word on this clone: Its cognate antigen has yet to be identified. No base-level quality is on record; no much larger clone is a single base apart.

TCRbeta CDR3 regions were amplified from genomic DNA by means of the immunoSEQ Assay, a bias-controlled multiplex PCR. In the authors' own workflow: The number of nucleated cells in each sample was estimated by amplification of reference gene primers within the assay. Sequence reads were collapsed and filtered to measure the absolute abundance of every unique TCRbeta CDR3 rearrangement. For each sample, productive Simpson clonality was calculated by taking the square root of Simpson's diversity index across productive rearrangements. The table comes from immuneACCESS by way of TCRdb, which keeps in-frame sequences with V and J called. Part of the clones is missing from these tables; in studies checked, under half for an unresolved V gene and the rest for unknown reasons. V, J and clone size are taken as reported in that table, and D and trimming were inferred from the DNA itself. For this sample there are around 200,000 clones; around 91% appear just once. The ten largest clones add up to roughly 0.8% of the sample.

Participants in the prospective study were enrolled through a virtual design, were aged roughly 18 to 90 years, and lived in under 25 United States geographic areas. Cohort assignment in the prospective study relied on participant-reported clinical history from a screening survey and a study questionnaire. Recovered participants in ImmuneRACE Cohort 3 were defined by two consecutive negative NP/OP PCR tests, clearance by a healthcare professional, or resolution of symptoms. Mobile phlebotomists in the prospective study collected whole blood, serum and a nasopharyngeal or oropharyngeal swab from every participant. Prospective study participants could optionally give additional blood draws and questionnaires over an approximately two-month period. Prospective study blood samples were shipped either frozen or at room temperature before DNA extraction. Sequenced sample: PBMCs or T cells enriched from blood (not recorded which). This clonotype originated in a young woman who had recovered from COVID-19.

The DNA sequence follows: TGTGCCAGCAGCTTGTTTGGACTAGAGACGTACGAGCAGTACTTC. It translates as CASSLFGLETYEQYF. The sequence is built from TRBV5-4 and TRBJ2-7; TRBD2 fits 7 bases in the junction. V is cut back by 1 base and J by 4 bases, with 8 bases in the junction unmatched. Looking up the germline V gene (reference sequence) yields CDR1 SGHNT and CDR2 YYREEE. From its cysteine to its phenylalanine, the CDR3 spans 15 amino acids. Of the read, only the CDR3 DNA is kept; its 45 bases are in frame from base 1.